A single sample gave rise to the 26 T cell receptor beta chains below, sequenced in a study of neurological immune-mediated disorders (dated by TCRdb to the late 2010s). Interpreted using the paper, the time point label stands for: longitudinal time-point 3. Library preparation used 5' RACE. Sequencing instrument: Illumina HiSeq 2500. TCRdb reworked the public reads: Q25 trimming with fastp, MiXCR clone assembly, productive beta chains retained. Rows with one shared CDR3 protein collapse into an entry with the most common genes and DNA. The sample records approximately 85,000 distinct CDR3 sequences, approximately 4.6% of which are singletons. The ten largest clones represent over 5.5% of the sample. What was sequenced was PBMCs. The receptors were gathered from a woman aged 55-75 years with multiple sclerosis.

This clonotype was seen ten or more times. This chain joins TRBV5-5 and TRBJ2-1; D remains unclear. Trimming removed 0 bases from V and 9 bases from J, with 7 bases in between. This CDR3 comprises 12 residues. The germline CDR1 and CDR2 sequences are SGHKS and YYEKEE (reference sequence). The CDR3 DNA follows: TGTGCCAGCAGCTTGGAGATTTCTGAGCAGTTCTTC. The encoded protein is CASSLEISEQFF.

This clonotype showed up many times. The chain has TRBV27 and TRBJ1-1, with D possibly being TRBD1 (5 bases). Germline CDR1 reads MNHEY; CDR2 reads SMNVEV (reference sequence). The V end lost 8 bases, the J end lost 5 bases, and 12 bases lay between the germline ends. CDR3 size: 12 residues. In nucleotides, the CDR3 is TGTGCCAGCGGCAGGGAACCGACTGAAGCTTTCTTT. It specifies CASGREPTEAFF.

This clonotype was detected ten times or more. V and J are TRBV11-2 and TRBJ2-5, with unresolved D. The CDR3 sequence is 13 residues long. The germline V and J ends were trimmed by 5 bases and 1 base, with 8 bases remaining between them. The germline CDR1 and CDR2 sequences are SGHAT and FQNNGV. CDR3 DNA: TGTGCCAGCAGCCTCTGGGCCCAAGAGACCCAGTACTTC. This encodes CASSLWAQETQYF. Based on the CDR3 plus reference TRBV11-2 and TRBJ2-5, the full variable domain is EAGVAQSPRYKIIEKRQSVAFWCNPISGHATLYWYQQILGQGPKLLIQFQNNGVVDDSQLPKDRFSAERLKGVDSTLKIQPAKLEDSAVYLCASSLWAQETQYFGPGTRLLVL.

This clonotype occurred many times. J is TRBJ2-6 and V is TRBV6-6; TRBD1 aligns across 7 bases. The CDR3 spans 15 residues. Trimming took 7 bases from V and 4 from J; bases not matched to a gene: 7. Germline V gene sequence: CDR1 MNHNY, CDR2 SVGAGI (reference sequence). The CDR3 DNA sequence: TGTGCCAGCACCCCAACAGGGGCCGGGGCCAACGTCCTGACTTTC. Its protein is CASTPTGAGANVLTF.

Many counts were recorded for this clonotype. The chain has TRBV5-1 and TRBJ2-2, with no clear D. The CDR3 contains 16 residues. CDR1 SGHRS and CDR2 YFSETQ come from the germline V gene. V was pared by 0 bases and J by 0 bases, with 9 bases between. CDR3 bases: TGCGCCAGCAGCTTGGAGACCCAGACGAACACCGGGGAGCTGTTTTTT. Translation: CASSLETQTNTGELFF. Variable domain in full (rest from reference TRBV5-1 and TRBJ2-2): KAGVTQTPRYLIKTRGQQVTLSCSPISGHRSVSWYQQTPGQGLQFLFEYFSETQRNKGNFPGRFSGRQFSNSRSEMNVSTLELGDSALYLCASSLETQTNTGELFFGEGSRLTVL.

This clonotype came up many times. The J gene is TRBJ2-3, the V gene TRBV5-6; 8 nucleotides align to TRBD2. The CDR3 has 16 amino acids. Germline V gene lookup returns CDR1 SGHDT and CDR2 YYEEEE. V was pared by 4 bases and J by 6 bases, with 13 bases of the junction left unmatched. The CDR3, as DNA: TGTGCCAGCAGCAGAGTTCTTAGCGGGGCGGGGGATACGCAGTATTTT. Translation: CASSRVLSGAGDTQYF.

This clonotype was seen ten or more times. The chain recombines TRBV7-2 with TRBJ2-6, with 7 bases aligning to TRBD1. This CDR3 has 15 amino acids. V lost 11 bases and J lost 4; bases outside the gene matches: 11. CDR1 is SGHTA and CDR2 is FQGNSA in the germline V gene. The DNA of the CDR3 is TGTGCCGCAATCAAGGGGGCGCTGGGGGCCAACGTCCTGACTTTC. Its translation: CAAIKGALGANVLTF.

This clonotype was seen repeatedly, ten times or more. This chain connects TRBV15 to TRBJ1-3; D is unresolved. Deletions cut 1 base from V and 7 bases from J, with 8 bases between. The CDR3 runs 13 residues. Germline-derived CDR1 and CDR2 are LNHNV and YYDKDF (reference sequence). CDR3 DNA sequence: TGTGCCACCAGCAGAGTACAGTCGAACACCATATATTTT. This translates into CATSRVQSNTIYF.

This clonotype was recorded at least ten times. The rearrangement uses TRBV6-6 and TRBJ1-6; a possible D gene is TRBD1 (5 bases). The V end lost 6 bases, the J end lost 10 bases, and 13 bases lay between the germline ends. Germline V gene data show CDR1 as MNHNY and CDR2 as SVGAGI (reference sequence). The CDR3 has 13 amino acids. CDR3 coding DNA: TGTGCCAGCAGCCCAGGGTATTCCTCACCCCTCCACTTT. Amino acid sequence: CASSPGYSSPLHF.

This clonotype was counted many times. This rearrangement joins TRBV5-1 to TRBJ2-3, with 8 bases lining up with TRBD1. The ends lost 0 bases at V and 2 bases at J; junction bases unmatched: 17. Per germline, CDR1 SGHRS and CDR2 YFSETQ. The CDR3 contains 20 residues. In DNA, the CDR3 is TGCGCCAGCAGCTTGGTCGGGGGACAGGACGGCTCAAGTTACACAGATACGCAGTATTTT. Translating it yields CASSLVGGQDGSSYTDTQYF.

The sample holds many counts of this clonotype. The chain couples TRBV5-1 to TRBJ1-2, with unresolved D. Trimming removed 0 bases from V and 7 bases from J, with 19 bases in between. CDR1 SGHRS and CDR2 YFSETQ come from the germline V gene. CDR3 length equals 16 residues. This chain's CDR3 is CASSLGDLGVPAGYTF. CDR3 nucleotides: TGCGCCAGCAGCTTGGGCGACCTCGGGGTTCCCGCTGGCTACACCTTC.

This clonotype showed up many times. The CDR3 reads CARGQATYEQYF. In nucleotides, the CDR3 is TGTGCCCGAGGACAGGCAACCTACGAGCAGTACTTC. This chain joins TRBV28 and TRBJ2-7; 7 bases are a match to TRBD1. The CDR3 extends over 12 amino acids. Trimming took 11 bases from V and 2 from J; bases not matched to a gene: 6. Germline-derived CDR1 and CDR2 are MDHEN and SYDVKM.

This clonotype was picked up many times. This chain links TRBV6-5 with TRBJ2-2, with D possibly called TRBD1 or TRBD2 (5 bases each). This CDR3 contains 17 residues. V lost 2 bases and J 0 bases, leaving 13 bases between the germline ends. Germline lookup yields CDR1 MNHEY and CDR2 SVGAGI. CDR3 protein: CASSYEGQRPNTGELFF. CDR3 nucleotide sequence: TGTGCCAGCAGTTACGAGGGGCAGCGGCCGAACACCGGGGAGCTGTTTTTT.

This clonotype was picked up many times. The CDR3 region has the DNA TGCGCCAGCAGCGACGGAACCCCCGGGAACACTGAAGCTTTCTTT. This sequence encodes CASSDGTPGNTEAFF. V is TRBV5-1 and J is TRBJ1-1; no clear D. The CDR3 has 15 residues. The V end lost 4 bases, the J end lost 1 base, and 14 bases lay between the germline ends. Germline V gives CDR1 SGHRS, CDR2 YFSETQ.

The chain joins TRBV6-5 to TRBJ2-7; D gene unclear. Germline V CDR1 and CDR2: MNHEY, SVGAGI. Trimming left V 5 bases short and J 7 bases short, with 12 bases between. CDR3 length: 12 amino acids. CDR3 protein: CASSSPREEQYF. DNA of the CDR3: TGTGCCAGCAGTAGTCCTAGGGAAGAGCAGTACTTC.

This clonotype was observed at least ten times. This chain links TRBV11-3 with TRBJ2-5; 7 bases are shared with TRBD1. This CDR3 is built from 13 residues. In germline, CDR1 is SGHNT, CDR2 YENEEA. V was pared by 4 bases and J by 1 base, with 0 bases of the junction left unmatched. The DNA for the CDR3 is TGTGCCAGCAGCTGGGACAGCCAAGAGACCCAGTACTTC. This encodes CASSWDSQETQYF. The full variable domain, with the rest looked up from reference TRBV11-3 and TRBJ2-5, is EAGVVQSPRYKIIEKKQPVAFWCNPISGHNTLYWYLQNLGQGPELLIRYENEEAVDDSQLPKDRFSAERLKGVDSTLKIQPAELGDSAVYLCASSWDSQETQYFGPGTRLLVL.

This clonotype was seen many times. The genes are TRBV20-1 and TRBJ2-3; the match to TRBD2 covers 10 bases. J lost 5 bases, V lost 3 bases, and 8 bases had no gene match. Germline CDR1 and CDR2: DFQATT and SNEGSKA (reference sequence). The CDR3 runs 15 residues. CDR3 sequence reads: CSARRLAGARDTQYF. The CDR3 bases are TGCAGTGCTAGGAGGCTAGCGGGGGCCCGAGATACGCAGTATTTT.

This clonotype was found many times. The chain has TRBV12-3 or TRBV12-4 and TRBJ2-5; tentatively, D is TRBD1 or TRBD2 (5 bases each). V was pared by 6 bases and J by 2 bases, with 16 bases between. The CDR3 contains 15 residues. In DNA, the CDR3 is TGTGCCAGCAGCCCCCCCGGGACGAGGCAAGAGACCCAGTACTTC. It specifies CASSPPGTRQETQYF.

This clonotype is termed medium-sized (0.01 to 0.1%). This rearrangement joins TRBV20-1 to TRBJ2-3; 14 positions match TRBD2. Germline trimming cut 6 bases from V and 4 bases from J; bases unmatched to any gene: 15. CDR3 length: 18 residues. Looked up from germline, CDR1 is DFQATT and CDR2 is SNEGSKA (reference sequence). DNA for the CDR3: TGCAGTGCCGTGATCCCCGGGACTAGCGGGGGCCACGCAGATACGCAGTATTTT. This encodes CSAVIPGTSGGHADTQYF.

This clonotype was counted ten times or more. The chain employs TRBV29-1 and TRBJ2-7; 9 bases fit TRBD1. The CDR3 spans 14 residues. The V and J ends lost 6 bases and 5 bases, in that order; junction bases with no gene match: 11. Looked up from germline, CDR1 is SQVTM and CDR2 is ANQGSEA. The CDR3 loop reads CSVETGTGLDEQYF. The CDR3 DNA reads as TGCAGCGTGGAGACCGGGACAGGGCTTGACGAGCAGTACTTC.

This clonotype was observed at least ten times. The chain carries TRBV2 and TRBJ2-2; D gene unclear. Germline V lookup: CDR1 SNHLY, CDR2 FYNNEI. The CDR3 sequence is 13 residues long. V lost 8 bases and J lost 1, with 8 bases in between. CDR3 amino acids: CASRVVNTGELFF. The CDR3 nucleotides are TGTGCCAGCCGGGTAGTGAACACCGGGGAGCTGTTTTTT.

This clonotype showed up many times. The chain is built from TRBV20-1 and TRBJ2-7; the match to TRBD2 covers 13 bases. Unmatched junction bases numbered 8, after V lost 6 bases and J lost 0 bases. CDR3 length equals 16 residues. Germline lookup yields CDR1 DFQATT and CDR2 SNEGSKA (reference sequence). In DNA form, the CDR3 reads TGCAGTGCCGCACGGACTAGCGGGGGCCGCTCCTACGAGCAGTACTTC. It codes for CSAARTSGGRSYEQYF.

Ten or more counts support this clonotype. The chain combines TRBV5-1 with TRBJ2-1, with D tentatively TRBD1 (6 bases). The CDR3 extends over 14 amino acids. V was shortened by 6 bases and J by 1 base, with 11 bases between the two germline ends. Per the germline V gene, CDR1 is SGHRS and CDR2 is YFSETQ. DNA for the CDR3: TGCGCCAGCAAAACAGGGATTTCCTACAATGAGCAGTTCTTC. Translated: CASKTGISYNEQFF. The complete variable domain, with remaining parts taken from reference TRBV5-1 and TRBJ2-1, reads KAGVTQTPRYLIKTRGQQVTLSCSPISGHRSVSWYQQTPGQGLQFLFEYFSETQRNKGNFPGRFSGRQFSNSRSEMNVSTLELGDSALYLCASKTGISYNEQFFGPGTRLTVL.

The sample holds many counts of this clonotype. The genes are TRBV12-3 or TRBV12-4 and TRBJ1-3, with no clear D. Trimming shortened V by 3 bases and J by 0 bases, and 9 bases separated the two germline ends. The length of the CDR3 is 15 residues. In DNA form, the CDR3 reads TGTGCCAGCAGTTTTGCGGGATCCTCTGGAAACACCATATATTTT. Encoded protein: CASSFAGSSGNTIYF.

This clonotype was counted ten times or more. The chain recombines TRBV7-6 with TRBJ1-5; 9 nucleotides agree with TRBD1. The CDR3 is 14 residues long. Germline V gene sequence: CDR1 SGHVS, CDR2 FNYEAQ. V lost 4 bases to trimming and J lost 6 bases; unmatched junction nucleotides: 4. CDR3 DNA sequence: TGTGCCAGCAGCTCGGACAGGGGAACTCAGCCCCAGCATTTT. It translates to CASSSDRGTQPQHF. The full variable domain, rest sourced from reference TRBV7-6 and TRBJ1-5, is GAGVSQSPRYKVTKRGQDVALRCDPISGHVSLYWYRQALGQGPEFLTYFNYEAQQDKSGLPNDRFSAERPEGSISTLTIQRTEQRDSAMYRCASSSDRGTQPQHFGDGTRLSIL.

In this sample, this clonotype turned up many times. The rearrangement uses TRBV11-1 and TRBJ2-7; no clear D. The CDR3 contains 12 residues. CDR1 is SGHAT, CDR2 FQDESV, per germline (reference sequence). Trimming removed 5 bases at V and 8 bases at J, with 13 bases between. CDR3 nucleotide sequence: TGTGCCAGCAGCCCTACACCGCCCAAGCAGTACTTC. This codes for CASSPTPPKQYF. Supplemented by reference TRBV11-1 and TRBJ2-7, the full variable domain reads EAEVAQSPRYKITEKSQAVAFWCDPISGHATLYWYRQILGQGPELLVQFQDESVVDDSQLPKDRFSAERLKGVDSTLKIQPAELGDSAMYLCASSPTPPKQYFGPGTRLTVT.